This T cell receptor (beta chain) stems from a study of blood T cell repertoires in COVID-19. Study summary: Samples taken during acute and convalescent COVID-19 were collected in the United States, Italy and Spain. From T cells, B-cell-depleted T cells, or PBMCs came the material, which was cDNA or gDNA.

In Cohort 3, a recovered donor had either two negative PCRs, clearance, or symptom resolution. In the original workflow: By means of reference gene primer amplification, nucleated cell counts were estimated. Generated by immunoSEQ multiplex PCR, the TCRdb table keeps only in-frame clones and is missing some. V, J and clone size reflect that table, while D and trimming were determined from the DNA. Among fewer than 450,000 clones, more than 75% were seen once, and the ten largest hold 0.9% to 1.5%. There are 12 residues in the CDR3. The germline V gene encodes CDR1 SNHLY and CDR2 FYNNEI. Between the trimmed V and J ends, which lost 6 bases and 7 bases, there was a span of 12 bases.

This TCR derives from a woman aged 18-29 years who had recovered from COVID-19. Sequenced input: PBMCs or T cells enriched from blood (not recorded which). The gene calls are TRBV2 and TRBJ1-1; a possible D gene is TRBD1 (5 bases). CDR3 bases: TGTGCCAGCAGCCTCACCGGACATGAAGCTTTCTTT. This encodes CASSLTGHEAFF. The variable domain in full, with the rest retrieved from reference TRBV2 and TRBJ1-1, is EPEVTQTPSHQVTQMGQEVILRCVPISNHLYFYWYRQILGQKVEFLVSFYNNEISEKSEIFDDQFSVERPDGSNFTLKIRSTKLEDSAMYFCASSLTGHEAFFGQGTRLTVV.